This entry is about one T cell receptor (beta chain). Its antigen is currently unknown. The record originates from a study of Ad26.COV2.S vaccination and SARS-CoV-2 variants. The study, taken as a whole, reports: Analyses of TCR breadth and depth may have underestimated total T cell responses.

In germline, CDR1 is SGHRS, CDR2 YFSETQ. This CDR3 is 15 amino acids long. Deletions cut 0 bases from V and 4 bases from J, with 13 bases between. The treatment: around 19 received Ad26.COV2.S at low or high dose, single or two shots; roughly five received placebo; per-sample allocation not given. Repertoires come from day 63 after the first vaccine or placebo injection. This table comes from immunoSEQ multiplex PCR, and its TCRdb copy is limited to in-frame clones, with some not included. The sample shows around 400,000 clones, over 75% of them seen only once. The J gene is TRBJ1-2, the V gene TRBV5-1; D possibly corresponds to TRBD1 (5 bases). The sequence came from a person aged 18-65 years who received the Ad26.COV2.S COVID-19 vaccine or a placebo. Sequencing was performed on peripheral blood, taken in a trial of Ad26.COV2.S vaccine versus placebo. The chain's CDR3 is CASSLEAGGVYGYTF. The CDR3, as DNA: TGCGCCAGCAGCTTGGAAGCTGGGGGTGTCTATGGCTACACCTTC.